The TCR beta chain under discussion was sequenced for a study of blood T cell repertoires in COVID-19. Whole-study context: T cells, B-cell-depleted T cells, or PBMCs provided the cDNA or gDNA that served as material.

Methods used by the authors: Nucleated cell counts were estimated from reference gene primer amplification. Sequencing used immunoSEQ multiplex PCR; TCRdb keeps in-frame clones, though not all of them. The DNA gave D and trimming, while V, J and clone size come from that table. The sample shows approximately 170,000 clones, about four fifths of them seen only once. Sample: peripheral blood. The receptor was derived from a man in his 70s with active or convalescent COVID-19.

The DNA of the CDR3 is TGTGCCAGTAGATCCCGCGATCAGGTGACACCCCTCCACTTT. It codes for CASRSRDQVTPLHF. The chain joins TRBV19 to TRBJ1-6; D not certain. The CDR3 is 14 amino acids. Trimming left V 6 bases short and J 11 bases short, with 17 bases between. Germline loops: CDR1 LNHDA, CDR2 SQIVND (reference sequence).